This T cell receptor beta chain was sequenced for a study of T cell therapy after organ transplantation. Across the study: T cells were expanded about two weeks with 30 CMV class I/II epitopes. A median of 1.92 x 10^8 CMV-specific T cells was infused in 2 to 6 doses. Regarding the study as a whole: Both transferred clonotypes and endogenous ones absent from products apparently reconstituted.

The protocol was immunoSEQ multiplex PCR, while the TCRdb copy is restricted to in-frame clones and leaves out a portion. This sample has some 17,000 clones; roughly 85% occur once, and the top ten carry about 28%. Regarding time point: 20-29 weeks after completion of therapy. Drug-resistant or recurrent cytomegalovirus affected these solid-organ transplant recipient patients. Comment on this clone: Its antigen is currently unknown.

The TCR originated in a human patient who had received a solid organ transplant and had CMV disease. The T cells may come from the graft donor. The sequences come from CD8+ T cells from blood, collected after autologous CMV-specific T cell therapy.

CDR3 amino acids: CASSLGPGTGIYEQYF. DNA of the CDR3: TGTGCCAGCAGCTTAGGTCCGGGGACAGGGATCTACGAGCAGTACTTC. The chain links TRBV7-2 to TRBJ2-7, with TRBD1 identical over 9 bases. V was pared by 1 base and J by 3 bases, with 7 bases of the junction left unmatched. The CDR3 sequence is 16 residues long. CDR1 is SGHTA and CDR2 is FQGNSA in the germline V gene.